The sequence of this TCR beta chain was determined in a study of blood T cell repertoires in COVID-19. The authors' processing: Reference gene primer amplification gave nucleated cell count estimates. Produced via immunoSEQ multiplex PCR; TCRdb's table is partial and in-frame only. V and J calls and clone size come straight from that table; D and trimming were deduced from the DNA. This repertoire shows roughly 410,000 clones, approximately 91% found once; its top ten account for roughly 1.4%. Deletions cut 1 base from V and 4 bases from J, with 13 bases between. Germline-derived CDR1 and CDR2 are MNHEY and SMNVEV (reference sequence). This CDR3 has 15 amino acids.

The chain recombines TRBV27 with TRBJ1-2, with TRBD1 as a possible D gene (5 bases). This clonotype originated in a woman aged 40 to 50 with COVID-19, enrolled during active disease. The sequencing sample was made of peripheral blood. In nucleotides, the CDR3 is TGTGCCAGCAGTTTATTCTCGGGACTGAGCTATGGCTACACCTTC. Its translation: CASSLFSGLSYGYTF.